This passage covers 25 T cell receptor beta chains from one sample sequenced in a study of technical replicates of blood from a few donors. Generated by immunoSEQ multiplex PCR, the TCRdb table keeps only in-frame clones and is missing some. Of more than 65,000 clones listed, under 96% are singletons. The sequenced sample consisted of T cells isolated from PBMCs. The receptors stem from a human donor in good health.

The V and J genes are TRBV4-1 and TRBJ2-7, with D tentatively TRBD2 (5 bases). This CDR3 comprises 15 residues. V lost 1 base and J lost 3, with 13 bases in between. The germline V gene encodes CDR1 MGHRA and CDR2 YSYEKL. The CDR3 DNA is TGCGCCAGCAGCCAAGTCGGCTCTAGCTTCTACGAGCAGTACTTC. This gives the protein CASSQVGSSFYEQYF.

The chain carries TRBV27 and TRBJ1-2; D not certain. Looked up from germline, CDR1 is MNHEY and CDR2 is SMNVEV (reference sequence). V shed 8 bases and J shed 0 bases, with 13 bases lying between them. The CDR3 runs to 14 residues. For the CDR3, the DNA is TGTGCCAGCGGGTGGGGAGCGGCTAACTATGGCTACACCTTC. Its protein is CASGWGAANYGYTF.

The J gene is TRBJ1-1, the V gene TRBV29-1; D not certain. V was pared by 3 bases and J by 8 bases, with 13 bases between. This CDR3 has 12 amino acids. CDR1 is SQVTM and CDR2 is ANQGSEA in the germline V gene. CDR3 in DNA: TGCAGCGTTGATTTATTTTCTAACGAAGCTTTCTTT. Protein product: CSVDLFSNEAFF.

The CDR3 DNA follows: TGTGCCAGCAGCGCTGGACTAGCGGGAGCCCTAAACATTCAGTACTTC. Its translation is CASSAGLAGALNIQYF. This chain uses TRBV9 with TRBJ2-4; 13 positions agree with TRBD2. The J segment lost 6 bases and the V segment lost 3 bases, leaving 6 bases of the junction unmatched. The germline V gene encodes CDR1 SGDLS and CDR2 YYNGEE. The CDR3 runs to 16 residues.

The chain joins TRBV6-5 to TRBJ2-7; 9 bases agree with TRBD2. This CDR3 region has 13 residues. The germline gives CDR1 MNHEY, CDR2 SVGAGI. Trimming removed 7 bases from V and 3 bases from J; junction bases left unmatched: 4. The CDR3: CASTPSGDYEQYF. CDR3 DNA sequence: TGTGCCAGCACGCCTAGCGGGGACTACGAGCAGTACTTC.

This sequence joins TRBV7-9 and TRBJ1-1, with 7 bases matching TRBD1. J lost 4 bases, V lost 3 bases, and 5 bases had no gene match. The CDR3 has 14 amino acids. The germline CDR1 and CDR2 sequences are SEHNR and FQNEAQ (reference sequence). CDR3: CASSFLQGSTEAFF. CDR3 nucleotide sequence: TGTGCCAGCAGCTTCCTACAGGGGTCCACTGAAGCTTTCTTT.

J is TRBJ2-3 and V is TRBV7-3; tentative D call: TRBD1 (7 bases). The CDR3 totals 12 residues. Germline lookup yields CDR1 SGHTA and CDR2 FQGTGA. V lost 5 bases to trimming and J lost 6 bases, with 9 bases between them. The CDR3, as DNA: TGTGCCAGCAGCGCAGGGGGGGATACGCAGTATTTT. Amino acid sequence: CASSAGGDTQYF. The full variable domain, in which reference TRBV7-3 and TRBJ2-3 provide the parts outside the CDR3, is GAGVSQTPSNKVTEKGKYVELRCDPISGHTALYWYRQSLGQGPEFLIYFQGTGAADDSGLPNDRFFAVRPEGSVSTLKIQRTERGDSAVYLCASSAGGDTQYFGPGTRLTVL.

This clone was seen once. This chain connects TRBV9 to TRBJ1-2; 8 bases map to TRBD1. The CDR3 is made up of 14 amino acids. Germline CDR1 SGDLS, CDR2 YYNGEE. V shed 2 bases, J shed 8 bases, and the junction held 8 bases outside the gene matches. The CDR3 is CASSVDRGQGGYTF. The CDR3 DNA reads as TGTGCCAGCAGCGTCGACAGGGGACAAGGCGGCTACACCTTC.

This clone was detected only once. V gene TRBV28 combines with J gene TRBJ1-2, with D possibly TRBD1 on 5 matching bases. CDR3 length equals 14 residues. Germline V gives CDR1 MDHEN, CDR2 SYDVKM. V lost 6 bases, J lost 4 bases, and 15 bases lay in between. The CDR3 DNA is TGTGCCAGCAGAGAGATGGGGGGAGTCTATGGCTACACCTTC. Translating it yields CASREMGGVYGYTF.

The chain joins TRBV13 to TRBJ2-1; D is perhaps TRBD1 (5 bases). CDR3 length equals 13 residues. Trimming stripped 5 bases from V and 8 bases from J, with 13 bases between. The V gene's germline CDR1 is PRHDT and CDR2 FYEKMQ (reference sequence). This chain's CDR3 is CASSPQGRYEQFF. The CDR3 DNA sequence: TGTGCCAGCAGCCCTCAGGGTAGATATGAGCAGTTCTTC.

The gene calls are TRBV4-2 and TRBJ1-2, with 9 bases lining up with TRBD1. The junction had 8 bases not matched to a gene; V was cut back by 0 bases and J by 6 bases. This CDR3 region has 16 residues. CDR1 LGHNA and CDR2 YNFKEQ come from the germline V gene. The CDR3 DNA follows: TGTGCCAGCAGCCAAGATCAGGACAGGGGAAGGGATGGCTACACCTTC. The encoded protein is CASSQDQDRGRDGYTF.

V gene TRBV9 combines with J gene TRBJ2-3; 9 nucleotides match TRBD2. CDR1 SGDLS and CDR2 YYNGEE come from the germline V gene. This CDR3 region has 18 residues. Trimming removed 4 bases from V and 3 bases from J; junction bases left unmatched: 15. The CDR3 sequence: CASSLSTREGLGTDTQYF. In DNA, the CDR3 is TGTGCCAGCAGCCTCTCTACGCGGGAGGGCCTCGGGACAGATACGCAGTATTTT.

V and J are TRBV28 and TRBJ1-3; 7 nucleotides match TRBD1. This CDR3 contains 20 residues. Trimming cost V 4 bases and J 0 bases; bases outside gene matches: 18. The V gene's germline CDR1 is MDHEN and CDR2 SYDVKM. The CDR3 DNA reads as TGTGCCAGCAGTTCCCTTTCAACCTACAGGGGCGGACCCTCTGGAAACACCATATATTTT. Translation: CASSSLSTYRGGPSGNTIYF.

The gene calls are TRBV7-2 and TRBJ2-5, with a tentative D call TRBD2 (5 bases). This CDR3 comprises 13 residues. V was clipped by 6 bases and J by 3 bases, with 11 bases between them. Germline CDR1 and CDR2: SGHTA and FQGNSA. DNA for the CDR3: TGTGCCAGCAGTCCACGGGGAAAAGAGACCCAGTACTTC. Translating it yields CASSPRGKETQYF.

V gene TRBV4-1 combines with J gene TRBJ2-3; D unresolved. Trimming removed 2 bases at V and 12 bases at J, with 12 bases between. CDR1 and CDR2 from the germline V gene are MGHRA and YSYEKL. The CDR3 contains 12 residues. This chain's CDR3 is CASSQPPHLQYF. CDR3 nucleotide sequence: TGCGCCAGCAGCCAACCTCCTCACCTACAGTATTTT.

The chain combines TRBV19 with TRBJ1-5; no firm D call. Germline CDR1 reads LNHDA; CDR2 reads SQIVND (reference sequence). With 6 bases removed from V and 0 bases from J, the gap between germline ends came to 15 bases. This CDR3 comprises 16 residues. This chain's CDR3 is CASRDGFGGSNQPQHF. CDR3 sequence (DNA): TGTGCCAGTAGGGACGGATTCGGAGGTAGCAATCAGCCCCAGCATTTT.

The chain combines TRBV19 with TRBJ2-6; perhaps TRBD1 as D (5 bases). V was cut by 9 bases and J by 4 bases, with 13 bases left in between. The CDR3 is 14 residues long. From germline, CDR1 is LNHDA and CDR2 SQIVND (reference sequence). The CDR3: CASSGSSGANVLTF. Written as DNA, the CDR3 is TGTGCCAGCTCAGGGTCCTCGGGGGCCAACGTCCTGACTTTC. The full variable domain, with the rest looked up from reference TRBV19 and TRBJ2-6, is DGGITQSPKYLFRKEGQNVTLSCEQNLNHDAMYWYRQDPGQGLRLIYYSQIVNDFQKGDIAEGYSVSREKKESFPLTVTSAQKNPTAFYLCASSGSSGANVLTFGAGSRLTVL.

The CDR3 DNA sequence: TGTGCCAGCAGCGTAGGAAAAGACAGGAGCTCCTACGAGCAGTACTTC. The encoded protein is CASSVGKDRSSYEQYF. The V gene is TRBV9, the J gene TRBJ2-7, with D tentatively TRBD1 (6 bases). This CDR3 spans 16 amino acids. The ends were cut back, 0 bases at V and 0 bases at J, with 13 bases in the middle. CDR1 SGDLS and CDR2 YYNGEE come from the germline V gene.

The V gene is TRBV5-6, the J gene TRBJ2-7, with D hard to call. CDR3 length: 13 residues. The ends were cut back, 5 bases at V and 3 bases at J, with 12 bases in the middle. Germline values: CDR1 SGHDT, CDR2 YYEEEE. CDR3 sequence: CASSPLSGYEQYF. The CDR3 DNA follows: TGTGCCAGCAGTCCCCTCTCCGGCTACGAGCAGTACTTC.

The chain uses TRBV5-6 and TRBJ2-1; tentative D call: TRBD1 (6 bases). Deletions cut 6 bases from V and 6 bases from J, with 16 bases between. CDR3 length: 14 residues. The germline V gene encodes CDR1 SGHDT and CDR2 YYEEEE. CDR3 in DNA: TGTGCCAGCACCGTACAGGGATCTTTCAATGAGCAGTTCTTC. Its translation: CASTVQGSFNEQFF.

The rearrangement joins TRBV25-1 to TRBJ2-3; 10 bases are shared with TRBD2. This CDR3 comprises 16 residues. Germline V CDR1 and CDR2: MGHDK, SYGVNS. Trimming took 0 bases from V and 4 from J; bases not matched to a gene: 4. This CDR3 reads CASSEYLAGAADTQYF. DNA for the CDR3: TGTGCCAGCAGTGAATACCTAGCGGGAGCGGCAGATACGCAGTATTTT.

The chain carries TRBV27 and TRBJ2-7; D may be TRBD2 (5 bases). Germline-derived CDR1 and CDR2 are MNHEY and SMNVEV (reference sequence). Trimming took off 0 bases at V and 4 bases at J, with 13 bases between the two ends. This CDR3 spans 15 amino acids. CDR3 region: CASSLSPVREYEQYF. The CDR3 DNA reads TGTGCCAGCAGTTTATCCCCCGTGAGGGAATACGAGCAGTACTTC.

The J gene is TRBJ2-1, the V gene TRBV11-2; 11 nucleotides agree with TRBD2. Germline V gene data show CDR1 as SGHAT and CDR2 as FQNNGV. Trimming removed 5 bases from V and 5 bases from J; junction bases left unmatched: 5. The CDR3 loop spans 15 amino acids. The CDR3 nucleotides read TGTGCCAGCAGCCCTGGGACTAGCGGCGACAATGAGCAGTTCTTC. Protein: CASSPGTSGDNEQFF.

V is TRBV11-2 and J is TRBJ2-5; 8 nucleotides match TRBD2. The CDR3 is 14 amino acids. Germline V CDR1 and CDR2: SGHAT, FQNNGV. The trim removed 6 bases at V and 3 bases at J, leaving 6 bases unmatched. CDR3 protein: CASRAGGREETQYF. In DNA form, the CDR3 reads TGTGCCAGCAGGGCGGGGGGACGGGAAGAGACCCAGTACTTC. The variable domain in full, completed from reference TRBV11-2 and TRBJ2-5, reads EAGVAQSPRYKIIEKRQSVAFWCNPISGHATLYWYQQILGQGPKLLIQFQNNGVVDDSQLPKDRFSAERLKGVDSTLKIQPAKLEDSAVYLCASRAGGREETQYFGPGTRLLVL.

This clone was recorded only once. The CDR3 reads CATSPYREPYEQYF. The DNA of the CDR3 is TGTGCCACCAGCCCTTACAGGGAACCCTACGAGCAGTACTTC. The genes are TRBV15 and TRBJ2-7; perhaps TRBD1 as D (6 bases). Between the trimmed V and J ends, which lost 5 bases and 2 bases, there was a span of 13 bases. The CDR3 is 14 residues long. Germline V CDR1 and CDR2: LNHNV, YYDKDF (reference sequence).